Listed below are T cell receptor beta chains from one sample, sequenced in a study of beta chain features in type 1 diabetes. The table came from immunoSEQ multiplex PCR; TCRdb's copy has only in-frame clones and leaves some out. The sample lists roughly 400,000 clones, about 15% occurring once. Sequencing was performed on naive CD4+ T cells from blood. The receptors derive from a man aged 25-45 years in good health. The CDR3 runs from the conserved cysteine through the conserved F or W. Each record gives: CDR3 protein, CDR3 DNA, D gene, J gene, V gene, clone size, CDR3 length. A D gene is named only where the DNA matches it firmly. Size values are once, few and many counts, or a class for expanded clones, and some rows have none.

CDR3aa: CAWSFGTGSGYTF; CDR3nt: TGTGCCTGGAGTTTCGGGACAGGGAGCGGCTACACCTTC; d_gene: TRBD1; j_gene: TRBJ1-2; v_gene: TRBV30; abundance: many; len: 13
CDR3aa: CASTFKTGWADTEAFF; CDR3nt: TGTGCCAGCACCTTCAAGACCGGATGGGCGGACACTGAAGCTTTCTTT; d_gene: -; j_gene: TRBJ1-1; v_gene: TRBV5-4; abundance: -; len: 16
CDR3aa: CASTGSGGMSNEQFF; CDR3nt: TGTGCCAGTACTGGTAGCGGGGGTATGTCTAATGAGCAGTTCTTC; d_gene: TRBD2; j_gene: TRBJ2-1; v_gene: TRBV19; abundance: -; len: 15
CDR3aa: CASSLGTVPRIYGYTF; CDR3nt: TGTGCCAGCAGCCTTGGGACAGTCCCTCGTATATATGGCTACACCTTC; d_gene: TRBD1; j_gene: TRBJ1-2; v_gene: TRBV5-4; abundance: -; len: 16
CDR3aa: CASSFQGAGYTF; CDR3nt: TGTGCCAGCAGCTTTCAGGGCGCGGGCTACACCTTC; d_gene: -; j_gene: TRBJ1-2; v_gene: TRBV7-2; abundance: -; len: 12
CDR3aa: CASSPKVDSYGYTF; CDR3nt: TGTGCCAGCTCACCGAAGGTGGACAGTTATGGCTACACCTTC; d_gene: -; j_gene: TRBJ1-2; v_gene: TRBV18; abundance: -; len: 14
CDR3aa: CASSLGDTSGSNEQFF; CDR3nt: TGTGCCAGCAGCTTAGGTGACACTAGCGGGAGCAATGAGCAGTTCTTC; d_gene: TRBD2; j_gene: TRBJ2-1; v_gene: TRBV5-4; abundance: few; len: 16
CDR3aa: CASSLDRGSYEQYF; CDR3nt: TGTGCCAGCAGCTTAGATCGCGGCTCCTACGAGCAGTACTTC; d_gene: -; j_gene: TRBJ2-7; v_gene: TRBV11-2; abundance: -; len: 14
CDR3aa: CASSQEAGVDYGYTF; CDR3nt: TGCGCCAGCAGCCAAGAGGCAGGGGTGGACTATGGCTACACCTTC; d_gene: -; j_gene: TRBJ1-2; v_gene: TRBV4-3; abundance: few; len: 15
CDR3aa: CASRGAGGSRDTQYF; CDR3nt: TGTGCCAGCAGGGGGGCCGGCGGGAGTCGGGATACGCAGTATTTT; d_gene: -; j_gene: TRBJ2-3; v_gene: TRBV27; abundance: few; len: 15
CDR3aa: CASSAQGGFGYTF; CDR3nt: TGTGCCAGCAGCGCGCAGGGGGGTTTTGGCTACACCTTC; d_gene: TRBD1; j_gene: TRBJ1-2; v_gene: TRBV9; abundance: -; len: 13
CDR3aa: CASSVRQGSAEAFF; CDR3nt: TGTGCCAGCAGCGTTCGACAGGGCTCCGCTGAAGCTTTCTTT; d_gene: TRBD1; j_gene: TRBJ1-1; v_gene: TRBV7-9; abundance: few; len: 14
CDR3aa: CASRRGDSSYNEQFF; CDR3nt: TGTGCCAGCAGGCGGGGGGACAGCTCCTACAATGAGCAGTTCTTC; d_gene: -; j_gene: TRBJ2-1; v_gene: TRBV2; abundance: -; len: 15
CDR3aa: CAWSVVLHQPQHF; CDR3nt: TGTGCCTGGAGTGTAGTGTTGCATCAGCCCCAGCATTTT; d_gene: -; j_gene: TRBJ1-5; v_gene: TRBV30; abundance: -; len: 13
CDR3aa: CASSQDVPAYGYTF; CDR3nt: TGCGCCAGCAGCCAAGATGTGCCAGCTTATGGCTACACCTTC; d_gene: -; j_gene: TRBJ1-2; v_gene: TRBV4-3; abundance: few; len: 14
CDR3aa: CASSQVGGRNTGELFF; CDR3nt: TGTGCCAGCAGCCAAGTCGGGGGAAGAAACACCGGGGAGCTGTTTTTT; d_gene: -; j_gene: TRBJ2-2; v_gene: TRBV4-2; abundance: -; len: 16
CDR3aa: CASALSGGYQETQYF; CDR3nt: TGCGCCAGCGCCCTGAGCGGGGGCTACCAAGAGACCCAGTACTTC; d_gene: TRBD2; j_gene: TRBJ2-5; v_gene: TRBV4-1; abundance: -; len: 15
CDR3aa: CASSPSSYEQYF; CDR3nt: TGTGCCAGCTCACCCAGCTCCTACGAGCAGTACTTC; d_gene: -; j_gene: TRBJ2-7; v_gene: TRBV18; abundance: few; len: 12
CDR3aa: CASSEEVVAGEQFF; CDR3nt: TGTGCCAGCAGTGAAGAGGTTGTAGCGGGCGAGCAGTTCTTC; d_gene: TRBD2; j_gene: TRBJ2-1; v_gene: TRBV2; abundance: -; len: 14
CDR3aa: CASSEYSRTENEKLFF; CDR3nt: TGTGCCAGCAGTGAATATTCCCGTACAGAGAATGAAAAACTGTTTTTT; d_gene: -; j_gene: TRBJ1-4; v_gene: TRBV25-1; abundance: few; len: 16
CDR3aa: CSVLGLEDIQYF; CDR3nt: TGCAGCGTTCTGGGACTTGAGGACATTCAGTACTTC; d_gene: -; j_gene: TRBJ2-4; v_gene: TRBV29-1; abundance: many; len: 12
CDR3aa: CASSYAGTSGGETQYF; CDR3nt: TGTGCCAGCAGCTACGCCGGGACTAGCGGGGGGGAGACCCAGTACTTC; d_gene: TRBD2; j_gene: TRBJ2-5; v_gene: TRBV7-2; abundance: few; len: 16
CDR3aa: CAWSSIHPIGEAFF; CDR3nt: TGTGCCTGGAGTTCAATCCACCCTATCGGTGAAGCTTTCTTT; d_gene: -; j_gene: TRBJ1-1; v_gene: TRBV30; abundance: -; len: 14
CDR3aa: CASSVAGSTYNEQFF; CDR3nt: TGTGCCAGCAGCGTAGCCGGGAGTACCTACAATGAGCAGTTCTTC; d_gene: -; j_gene: TRBJ2-1; v_gene: TRBV9; abundance: -; len: 15
CDR3aa: CASSQDRGFTYEQYF; CDR3nt: TGTGCCAGCAGCCAAGACAGGGGATTCACCTACGAGCAGTACTTC; d_gene: TRBD1; j_gene: TRBJ2-7; v_gene: TRBV9; abundance: few; len: 15
CDR3aa: CASSPIETGSTGELFF; CDR3nt: TGTGCCAGCTCACCAATAGAGACAGGGTCAACCGGGGAGCTGTTTTTT; d_gene: TRBD1; j_gene: TRBJ2-2; v_gene: TRBV18; abundance: few; len: 16
CDR3aa: CASSSTLESTIYF; CDR3nt: TGTGCCAGCAGCTCCACCCTGGAGAGCACCATATATTTT; d_gene: -; j_gene: TRBJ1-3; v_gene: TRBV7-2; abundance: -; len: 13